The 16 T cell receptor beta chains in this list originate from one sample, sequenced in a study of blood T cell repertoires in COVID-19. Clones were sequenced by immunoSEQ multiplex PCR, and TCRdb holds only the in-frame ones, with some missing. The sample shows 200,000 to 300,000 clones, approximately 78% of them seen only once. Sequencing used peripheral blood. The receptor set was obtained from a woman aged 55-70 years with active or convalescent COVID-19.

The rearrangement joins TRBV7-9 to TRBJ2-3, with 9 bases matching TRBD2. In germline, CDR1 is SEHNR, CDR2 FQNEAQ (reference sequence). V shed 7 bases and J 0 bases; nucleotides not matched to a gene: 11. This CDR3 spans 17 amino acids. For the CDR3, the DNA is TGTGCCAGCACCCCTTGGGCGGGGGGGATAAGCACAGATACGCAGTATTTT. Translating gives CASTPWAGGISTDTQYF.

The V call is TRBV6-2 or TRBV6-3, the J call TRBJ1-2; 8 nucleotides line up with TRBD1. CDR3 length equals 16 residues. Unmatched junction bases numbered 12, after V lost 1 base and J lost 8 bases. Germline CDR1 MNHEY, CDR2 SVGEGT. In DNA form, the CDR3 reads TGTGCCAGCAGTTACTACCCCAGCGGACAGGGATACGGCTACACCTTC. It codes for CASSYYPSGQGYGYTF.

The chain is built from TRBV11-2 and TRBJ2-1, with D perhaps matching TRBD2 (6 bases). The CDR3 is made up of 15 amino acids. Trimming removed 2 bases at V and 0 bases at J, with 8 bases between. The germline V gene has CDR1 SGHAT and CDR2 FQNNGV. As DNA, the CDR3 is TGTGCCAGCAGCTTATCGGAGGGCTCCTACAATGAGCAGTTCTTC. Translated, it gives CASSLSEGSYNEQFF.

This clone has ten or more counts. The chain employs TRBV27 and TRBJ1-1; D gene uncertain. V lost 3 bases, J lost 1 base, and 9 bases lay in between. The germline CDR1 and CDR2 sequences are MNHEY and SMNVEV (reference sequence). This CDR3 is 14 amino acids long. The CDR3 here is CASSLTRWNTEAFF. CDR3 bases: TGTGCCAGCAGTTTGACACGGTGGAACACTGAAGCTTTCTTT.

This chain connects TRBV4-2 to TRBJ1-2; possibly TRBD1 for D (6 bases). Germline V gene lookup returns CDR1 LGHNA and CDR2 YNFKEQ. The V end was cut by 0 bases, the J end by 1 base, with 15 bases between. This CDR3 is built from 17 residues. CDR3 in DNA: TGTGCCAGCAGCCAAGAGCACCTGGGGGGGCGTAACTATGGCTACACCTTC. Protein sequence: CASSQEHLGGRNYGYTF.

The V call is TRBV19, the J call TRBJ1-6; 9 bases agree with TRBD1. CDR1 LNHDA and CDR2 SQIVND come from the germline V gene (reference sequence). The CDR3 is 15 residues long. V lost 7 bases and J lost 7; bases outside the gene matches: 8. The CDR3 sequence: CASTLDGTGNSPLHF. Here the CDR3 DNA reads TGTGCCAGTACCTTGGATGGGACAGGGAATTCACCCCTCCACTTT. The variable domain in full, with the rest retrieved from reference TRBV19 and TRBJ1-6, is DGGITQSPKYLFRKEGQNVTLSCEQNLNHDAMYWYRQDPGQGLRLIYYSQIVNDFQKGDIAEGYSVSREKKESFPLTVTSAQKNPTAFYLCASTLDGTGNSPLHFGNGTRLTVT.

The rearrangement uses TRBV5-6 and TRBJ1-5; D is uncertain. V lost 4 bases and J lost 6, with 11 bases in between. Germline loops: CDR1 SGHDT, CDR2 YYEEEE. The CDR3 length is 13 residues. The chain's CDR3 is CASSGGFGQPQHF. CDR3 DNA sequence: TGTGCCAGCAGCGGAGGGTTCGGTCAGCCCCAGCATTTT.

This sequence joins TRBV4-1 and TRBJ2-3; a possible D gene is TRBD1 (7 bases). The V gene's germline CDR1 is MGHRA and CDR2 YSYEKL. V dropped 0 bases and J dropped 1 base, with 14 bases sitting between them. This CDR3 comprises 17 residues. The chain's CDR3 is CASSQDQGVAGTDTQYF. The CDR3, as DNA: TGCGCCAGCAGCCAAGATCAGGGGGTAGCGGGCACAGATACGCAGTATTTT.

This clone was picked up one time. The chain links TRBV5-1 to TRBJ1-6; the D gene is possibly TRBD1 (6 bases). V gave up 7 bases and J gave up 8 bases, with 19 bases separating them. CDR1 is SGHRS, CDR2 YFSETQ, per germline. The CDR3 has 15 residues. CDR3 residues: CASRQVFGMDSPLHF. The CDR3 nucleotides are TGCGCCAGCCGACAGGTTTTTGGCATGGATTCACCCCTCCACTTT.

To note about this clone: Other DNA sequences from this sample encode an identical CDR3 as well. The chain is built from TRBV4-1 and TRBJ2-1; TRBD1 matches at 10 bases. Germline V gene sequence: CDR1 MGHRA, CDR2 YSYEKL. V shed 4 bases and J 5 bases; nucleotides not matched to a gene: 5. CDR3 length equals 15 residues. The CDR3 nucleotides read TGCGCCAGCAGCCCGGGACAGGGGCCCAACAATGAGCAGTTCTTC. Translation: CASSPGQGPNNEQFF.

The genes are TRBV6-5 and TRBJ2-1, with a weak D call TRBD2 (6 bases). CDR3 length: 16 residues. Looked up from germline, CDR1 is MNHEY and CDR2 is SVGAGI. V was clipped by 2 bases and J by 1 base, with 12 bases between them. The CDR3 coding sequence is TGTGCCAGCAGTTACGGGGGGACGAGATCCTACAATGAGCAGTTCTTC. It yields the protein CASSYGGTRSYNEQFF.

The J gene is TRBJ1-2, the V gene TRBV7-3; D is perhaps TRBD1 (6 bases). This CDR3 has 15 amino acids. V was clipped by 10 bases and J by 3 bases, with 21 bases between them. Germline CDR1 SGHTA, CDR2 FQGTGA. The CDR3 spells CANPGSDRTYYGYTF. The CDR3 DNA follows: TGTGCCAACCCTGGAAGTGACAGGACCTACTATGGCTACACCTTC.

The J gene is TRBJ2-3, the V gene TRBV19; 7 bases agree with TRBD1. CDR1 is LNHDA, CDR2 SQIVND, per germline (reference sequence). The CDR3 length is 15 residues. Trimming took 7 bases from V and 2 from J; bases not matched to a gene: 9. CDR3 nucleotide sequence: TGTGCCAGTATCCAAAGGACAGGACCCACAGATACGCAGTATTTT. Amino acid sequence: CASIQRTGPTDTQYF. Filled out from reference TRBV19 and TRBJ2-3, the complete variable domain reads DGGITQSPKYLFRKEGQNVTLSCEQNLNHDAMYWYRQDPGQGLRLIYYSQIVNDFQKGDIAEGYSVSREKKESFPLTVTSAQKNPTAFYLCASIQRTGPTDTQYFGPGTRLTVL.

The CDR3 DNA sequence: TGTGCCAGTAATCTGGACAGATTTAGCAATCAGCCCCAGCATTTT. Translated: CASNLDRFSNQPQHF. The chain recombines TRBV19 with TRBJ1-5, with D possibly being TRBD1 (6 bases). This CDR3 comprises 15 residues. Trimming stripped 7 bases from V and 0 bases from J, with 13 bases between. Germline V gives CDR1 LNHDA, CDR2 SQIVND (reference sequence).

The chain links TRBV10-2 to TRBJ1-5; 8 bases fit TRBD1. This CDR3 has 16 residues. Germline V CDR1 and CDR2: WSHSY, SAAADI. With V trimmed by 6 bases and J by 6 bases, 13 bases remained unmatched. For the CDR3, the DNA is TGCGCCAGCAGAGCGACAGGGGCCACCGGTACTCAGCCCCAGCATTTT. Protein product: CASRATGATGTQPQHF.

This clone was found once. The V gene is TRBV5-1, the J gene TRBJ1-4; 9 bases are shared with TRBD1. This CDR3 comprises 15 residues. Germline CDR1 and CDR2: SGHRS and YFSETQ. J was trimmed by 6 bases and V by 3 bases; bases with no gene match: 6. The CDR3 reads CASSSSTGGYEKLFF. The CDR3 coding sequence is TGCGCCAGCAGCTCGTCGACAGGGGGGTATGAAAAACTGTTTTTT.